Listed here are 27 T cell receptor beta chains from one sample, sequenced in a study of OX40 agonist ivuxolimab in advanced cancers. Only in-frame clones appear in the TCRdb table, and some are missing; sequencing was by immunoSEQ multiplex PCR. In the table there are some 66,000 clones, roughly four fifths of which are singletons. The sequencing used CD4+ or CD8+ T cells sorted from blood, collected in a trial of the OX40 agonist ivuxolimab. The receptors were sampled from an adult with an advanced solid tumor such as melanoma, head and neck, liver or kidney cancer.

This rearrangement joins TRBV14 to TRBJ1-5; D perhaps matches TRBD1 (6 bases). Deletions cut 0 bases from V and 5 bases from J, with 20 bases between. The CDR3 consists of 18 residues. Per germline, CDR1 SGHDN and CDR2 FVKESK. For the CDR3, the DNA is TGTGCCAGCAGCCAAGAAGGTCCGACAGGTGAGCTTGATCAGCCCCAGCATTTT. Amino acid sequence: CASSQEGPTGELDQPQHF.

The chain has TRBV7-2 and TRBJ2-1; TRBD1 might be the D (6 bases). The V gene lost 4 bases and the J gene lost 5 bases, with 15 bases spanning the gap. The CDR3 covers 15 residues. Germline-derived CDR1 and CDR2 are SGHTA and FQGNSA. The CDR3 DNA reads as TGTGCCAGCAGCTCGGCCGGGACAATGAACAATGAGCAGTTCTTC. Residues: CASSSAGTMNNEQFF. Drawing the rest from reference TRBV7-2 and TRBJ2-1, the complete variable domain is GAGVSQSPSNKVTEKGKDVELRCDPISGHTALYWYRQSLGQGLEFLIYFQGNSAPDKSGLPSDRFSAERTGGSVSTLTIQRTQQEDSAVYLCASSSAGTMNNEQFFGPGTRLTVL.

The chain recombines TRBV6-1 with TRBJ1-2; TRBD1 matches 11 bases. Per the germline V gene, CDR1 is MNHNS and CDR2 is SASEGT. This CDR3 comprises 13 residues. Germline trimming cut 7 bases from V and 8 bases from J; bases unmatched to any gene: 6. CDR3 sequence reads: CASTPGQGGGYTF. CDR3 in DNA: TGTGCCAGCACACCGGGACAGGGGGGAGGCTACACCTTC.

The chain joins TRBV25-1 to TRBJ1-2; no definite D call. This CDR3 has 12 amino acids. V lost 3 bases and J 9 bases, leaving 11 bases between the germline ends. Germline V gene data show CDR1 as MGHDK and CDR2 as SYGVNS. The CDR3: CASSDYEKSYTF. The CDR3, as DNA: TGTGCCAGCAGTGATTATGAGAAAAGCTACACCTTC.

This clone was seen repeatedly, ten times or more. The chain combines TRBV6-6 with TRBJ1-4, with D perhaps TRBD1 (5 bases). The CDR3 runs 10 residues. Germline CDR1 MNHNY, CDR2 SVGAGI (reference sequence). Between the trimmed V and J ends, which lost 8 bases and 8 bases, there was a span of 6 bases. CDR3 amino acids: CASWGEKLFF. CDR3 coding DNA: TGTGCCAGCTGGGGGGAAAAACTGTTTTTT.

V is TRBV6-1 and J is TRBJ2-7; 9 bases map to TRBD1. CDR1 is MNHNS, CDR2 SASEGT, per germline. The CDR3 is made up of 14 amino acids. V was clipped by 2 bases and J by 7 bases; unmatched bases: 6. CDR3 bases: TGTGCCAGCAGTGAAAGGGACAGGGAAGGGGAGCAGTACTTC. Protein product: CASSERDREGEQYF.

The rearrangement joins TRBV19 to TRBJ2-4; possible D gene TRBD1, 6 bases. The V end lost 4 bases, the J end lost 5 bases, and 12 bases lay between the germline ends. Looked up from germline, CDR1 is LNHDA and CDR2 is SQIVND (reference sequence). This CDR3 region has 14 residues. DNA of the CDR3: TGTGCCAGTAGTAGCACAGGGAAGGAAAACATTCAGTACTTC. Translating it yields CASSSTGKENIQYF.

J is TRBJ2-2 and V is TRBV19, with no clear D. CDR1 and CDR2 (germline): LNHDA, SQIVND (reference sequence). The V and J ends lost 1 base and 1 base respectively, with 4 bases between them. This CDR3 spans 14 amino acids. The CDR3 sequence is CASSIARNTGELFF. CDR3 nucleotides: TGTGCCAGTAGTATAGCAAGGAACACCGGGGAGCTGTTTTTT.

V gene TRBV19 combines with J gene TRBJ2-2; no reliable D call. Trimming stripped 5 bases from V and 2 bases from J, with 12 bases between. Germline CDR1 is LNHDA and CDR2 is SQIVND (reference sequence). The length of the CDR3 is 15 residues. The CDR3 DNA is TGTGCCAGTAGTTTCCTTGCCGCTAACACCGGGGAGCTGTTTTTT. Amino acids: CASSFLAANTGELFF. The entire variable domain, with the rest obtained from reference TRBV19 and TRBJ2-2, is as follows: DGGITQSPKYLFRKEGQNVTLSCEQNLNHDAMYWYRQDPGQGLRLIYYSQIVNDFQKGDIAEGYSVSREKKESFPLTVTSAQKNPTAFYLCASSFLAANTGELFFGEGSRLTVL.

The V gene is TRBV5-1, the J gene TRBJ2-2; either TRBD1 or TRBD2 may fit D (5 bases each). The CDR3 length is 15 residues. Germline V CDR1 and CDR2: SGHRS, YFSETQ. V dropped 7 bases and J dropped 6 bases, with 19 bases sitting between them. For the CDR3, the DNA is TGCGCCAGCTACGGTGGGGGACCCGGGGCCGGGGAGCTGTTTTTT. Amino acid sequence: CASYGGGPGAGELFF.

The chain links TRBV27 to TRBJ2-1, with TRBD2 matching 8 bases. Germline CDR1 and CDR2: MNHEY and SMNVEV (reference sequence). The CDR3 extends over 16 amino acids. Trimming took 6 bases from V and 3 from J; bases not matched to a gene: 10. The CDR3 spells CASRSIAGTNYNEQFF. DNA of the CDR3: TGTGCCAGCAGATCAATAGCGGGAACGAACTACAATGAGCAGTTCTTC.

The chain combines TRBV30 with TRBJ1-2; possibly TRBD1 for D (5 bases). Between the trimmed V and J ends, which lost 8 bases and 5 bases, there was a span of 21 bases. This CDR3 has 14 amino acids. Per germline, CDR1 GTSNPN and CDR2 SVGIG (reference sequence). CDR3 DNA: TGTGCCGGGGGGACCGGGATCCCAGGGTATGGCTACACCTTC. Its protein is CAGGTGIPGYGYTF. The full variable domain, rest sourced from reference TRBV30 and TRBJ1-2, is SQTIHQWPATLVQPVGSPLSLECTVEGTSNPNLYWYRQAAGRGLQLLFYSVGIGQISSEVPQNLSASRPQDRQFILSSKKLLLSDSGFYLCAGGTGIPGYGYTFGSGTRLTVV.

The chain has TRBV5-1 and TRBJ2-2; 13 nucleotides agree with TRBD2. Germline CDR1 SGHRS, CDR2 YFSETQ. This CDR3 comprises 16 residues. With V trimmed by 4 bases and J by 5 bases, 5 bases remained unmatched. In DNA, the CDR3 is TGCGCCAGCAGCCCTAAGGGACTAGCGGGAACCGGGGAGCTGTTTTTT. It translates to CASSPKGLAGTGELFF.

This clone was seen a single time. This chain links TRBV7-2 with TRBJ2-7; TRBD1 aligns across 8 bases. Germline V CDR1 and CDR2: SGHTA, FQGNSA. The V and J ends lost 5 bases and 4 bases, in that order; junction bases with no gene match: 7. The CDR3 is 14 residues long. The CDR3 here is CASSPRTGRYEQYF. CDR3 DNA: TGTGCCAGCAGCCCACGGACAGGGAGGTACGAGCAGTACTTC.

The genes are TRBV11-2 and TRBJ2-3; a weak D match, TRBD2 (5 bases). The CDR3 has 15 amino acids. Germline V gene data show CDR1 as SGHAT and CDR2 as FQNNGV. Trimming removed 5 bases at V and 2 bases at J, with 14 bases between. CDR3 amino acids: CASSTRTGATDTQYF. DNA for the CDR3: TGTGCCAGCAGCACTCGGACTGGAGCCACAGATACGCAGTATTTT.

The chain combines TRBV6-5 with TRBJ2-5, with 7 positions matching TRBD2. The CDR3 is made up of 15 amino acids. The germline gives CDR1 MNHEY, CDR2 SVGAGI. The V and J ends lost 7 bases and 5 bases, in that order; junction bases with no gene match: 13. This CDR3 reads CASTTGGRVWETQYF. CDR3 in DNA: TGTGCCAGCACCACGGGGGGAAGAGTTTGGGAGACCCAGTACTTC.

This chain links TRBV7-3 with TRBJ2-2, with 7 positions matching TRBD2. With V trimmed by 5 bases and J by 2 bases, 14 bases remained unmatched. The CDR3 sequence is 18 residues long. Germline assignment: CDR1 SGHTA and CDR2 FQGTGA. The CDR3 region is CASSPGRVGVLNTGELFF. CDR3 DNA: TGTGCCAGCAGCCCAGGGAGGGTTGGGGTCCTTAACACCGGGGAGCTGTTTTTT. The whole variable domain, filled in from reference TRBV7-3 and TRBJ2-2, reads GAGVSQTPSNKVTEKGKYVELRCDPISGHTALYWYRQSLGQGPEFLIYFQGTGAADDSGLPNDRFFAVRPEGSVSTLKIQRTERGDSAVYLCASSPGRVGVLNTGELFFGEGSRLTVL.

The chain couples TRBV5-1 to TRBJ2-5; 9 bases agree with TRBD1. Trimming took 4 bases from V and 5 from J; bases not matched to a gene: 9. From germline, CDR1 is SGHRS and CDR2 YFSETQ. CDR3 length: 15 amino acids. The CDR3 sequence: CASSGGTGNTETQYF. CDR3 sequence (DNA): TGCGCCAGCAGCGGCGGGACAGGGAATACGGAGACCCAGTACTTC.

The chain recombines TRBV5-6 with TRBJ2-2; 7 positions agree with TRBD1. The CDR3 extends over 16 amino acids. From germline, CDR1 is SGHDT and CDR2 YYEEEE. The trim removed 3 bases at V and 5 bases at J, leaving 10 bases unmatched. The CDR3 here is CASSYGQASGTGELFF. CDR3 DNA: TGTGCCAGCAGCTACGGACAGGCGTCGGGGACCGGGGAGCTGTTTTTT.

V is TRBV18 and J is TRBJ1-5; 9 nucleotides agree with TRBD1. V lost 3 bases and J lost 6; bases outside the gene matches: 3. Germline V gives CDR1 KGHSH, CDR2 LQKENI. This CDR3 contains 14 residues. CDR3 coding DNA: TGTGCCAGCTCACCCGGACAGGGGCGTCAGCCCCAGCATTTT. This sequence encodes CASSPGQGRQPQHF.

This clone appeared a single time. J is TRBJ2-3 and V is TRBV9, with a tentative D call TRBD2 (5 bases). The CDR3 loop spans 14 amino acids. The V and J ends lost 0 bases and 5 bases respectively, with 10 bases between them. Germline V gives CDR1 SGDLS, CDR2 YYNGEE. CDR3 in DNA: TGTGCCAGCAGCGTAGTTTTACTAGGAGATACGCAGTATTTT. Protein: CASSVVLLGDTQYF.

This clone occurred a few times. The genes are TRBV6-1 and TRBJ2-7; TRBD1 aligns across 8 bases. CDR1 MNHNS and CDR2 SASEGT come from the germline V gene. CDR3 length: 13 amino acids. V shed 7 bases and J 2 bases; nucleotides not matched to a gene: 4. The CDR3 bases are TGTGCCAGCACCGGACAGGGCACCTACGAGCAGTACTTC. Translating gives CASTGQGTYEQYF.

V and J are TRBV14 and TRBJ2-2, with D possibly matching TRBD2 (5 bases). This CDR3 has 15 amino acids. CDR1 and CDR2 (germline): SGHDN, FVKESK. V was clipped by 0 bases and J by 5 bases, with 10 bases between them. Written as DNA, the CDR3 is TGTGCCAGCAGCCAAGATCTAGCAGCAACCGGGGAGCTGTTTTTT. Translating it yields CASSQDLAATGELFF.

The chain combines TRBV13 with TRBJ2-1; TRBD2 aligns across 13 bases. Germline CDR1 reads PRHDT; CDR2 reads FYEKMQ (reference sequence). V was pared by 5 bases and J by 10 bases, with 8 bases of the junction left unmatched. This CDR3 comprises 15 residues. This chain's CDR3 is CASSVTSGRAGEQFF. The CDR3, as DNA: TGTGCCAGCAGCGTCACTAGCGGGAGGGCCGGAGAGCAGTTCTTC.

J is TRBJ2-7 and V is TRBV19; a possible D gene is TRBD1 (6 bases). V lost 7 bases, J lost 1 base, and 17 bases lay in between. Looked up from germline, CDR1 is LNHDA and CDR2 is SQIVND (reference sequence). The CDR3 consists of 15 residues. Here the CDR3 DNA reads TGTGCCAGTACCATCGGACAGCCTGGGTCCTACGAGCAGTACTTC. Its protein is CASTIGQPGSYEQYF.

The chain employs TRBV6-4 and TRBJ2-3, with 8 bases fitting TRBD2. V lost 8 bases and J lost 8; bases outside the gene matches: 12. There are 14 residues in the CDR3. Germline V gene sequence: CDR1 MRHNA, CDR2 SNTAGT. The CDR3 protein is CASQTSAAGGTQYF. The CDR3 DNA follows: TGTGCCAGCCAGACTAGCGCCGCTGGAGGTACGCAGTATTTT.

This chain connects TRBV5-6 to TRBJ1-2; D remains ambiguous. The V gene's germline CDR1 is SGHDT and CDR2 YYEEEE. V was cut by 0 bases and J by 3 bases, with 15 bases left in between. There are 16 residues in the CDR3. CDR3 sequence (DNA): TGTGCCAGCAGCTTGGCCCGTTGGGGTAGGGACTATGGCTACACCTTC. This gives the protein CASSLARWGRDYGYTF.